Each of the 22 T cell receptor beta chains below was sequenced from the same sample in a study of blood T cell repertoires in COVID-19. TCRdb's copy holds only in-frame clones and misses some; the assay was immunoSEQ multiplex PCR. The table records some 78,000 clones, roughly 86% of them present only once. Sequences were obtained from peripheral blood. The receptors were gathered from a middle-aged man with active or convalescent COVID-19.

The chain recombines TRBV11-2 with TRBJ2-2; TRBD2 might be the D (6 bases). There are 16 residues in the CDR3. Germline V gives CDR1 SGHAT, CDR2 FQNNGV. Trimming took 7 bases from V and 1 from J, leaving 16 bases between them. The CDR3 bases are TGTGCCAGCACCCAAAGTGGGGGGTGGAACACCGGGGAGCTGTTTTTT. Translated: CASTQSGGWNTGELFF.

This sequence joins TRBV6-1 and TRBJ1-5; 10 bases are a match to TRBD1. After removal of 3 bases from V and 1 base from J, the junction contained 3 bases not matched to a gene. Germline CDR1 is MNHNS and CDR2 is SASEGT. CDR3 length: 16 amino acids. The CDR3 sequence: CASSETGGRSNQPQHF. Written as DNA, the CDR3 is TGTGCCAGCAGTGAGACAGGGGGCCGGAGCAATCAGCCCCAGCATTTT.

The V and J genes are TRBV18 and TRBJ2-3; TRBD2 matches at 14 bases. The germline V gene encodes CDR1 KGHSH and CDR2 LQKENI. The ends lost 3 bases at V and 5 bases at J; junction bases unmatched: 7. This CDR3 comprises 17 residues. CDR3 region: CASSPNAGTSGGDTQYF. The CDR3 DNA is TGTGCCAGCTCACCTAACGCCGGGACTAGCGGGGGAGATACGCAGTATTTT.

The V gene is TRBV7-9, the J gene TRBJ2-5, with TRBD2 matching 12 bases. This CDR3 spans 16 amino acids. The junction had 7 bases not matched to a gene; V was cut back by 5 bases and J by 3 bases. Germline CDR1 SEHNR, CDR2 FQNEAQ (reference sequence). CDR3 region: CASSTGLAGREETQYF. CDR3 in DNA: TGTGCCAGCAGCACCGGACTAGCGGGGCGCGAAGAGACCCAGTACTTC. Full variable domain (missing parts from reference TRBV7-9 and TRBJ2-5): DTGVSQNPRHKITKRGQNVTFRCDPISEHNRLYWYRQTLGQGPEFLTYFQNEAQLEKSRLLSDRFSAERPKGSFSTLEIQRTEQGDSAMYLCASSTGLAGREETQYFGPGTRLLVL.

This chain uses TRBV6-4 with TRBJ2-7; perhaps TRBD1 as D (6 bases). The CDR3 spans 14 residues. The V gene lost 2 bases and the J gene lost 4 bases, with 12 bases spanning the gap. CDR1 is MRHNA, CDR2 SNTAGT, per germline. The CDR3: CASSDPGAGYEQYF. CDR3 nucleotide sequence: TGTGCCAGCAGTGACCCAGGGGCCGGGTACGAGCAGTACTTC.

This chain connects TRBV5-5 to TRBJ2-6; TRBD2 matches at 7 bases. There are 19 residues in the CDR3. Trimming took 2 bases from V and 0 from J; bases not matched to a gene: 11. CDR1 and CDR2 (germline): SGHKS, YYEKEE (reference sequence). CDR3 sequence (DNA): TGTGCCAGCAGCTTCCGAAGGGCGGGGGAAGGCTCTGGGGCCAACGTCCTGACTTTC. Translation gives CASSFRRAGEGSGANVLTF.

The chain carries TRBV19 and TRBJ2-4, with a possible D match to TRBD2 (6 bases). Germline values: CDR1 LNHDA, CDR2 SQIVND (reference sequence). V gave up 3 bases and J gave up 0 bases, with 15 bases separating them. The CDR3 is made up of 17 amino acids. The CDR3: CASSMGGSPLAKNIQYF. As DNA, the CDR3 is TGTGCCAGTAGTATGGGGGGAAGCCCACTAGCCAAAAACATTCAGTACTTC. Based on the CDR3 plus reference TRBV19 and TRBJ2-4, the full variable domain is DGGITQSPKYLFRKEGQNVTLSCEQNLNHDAMYWYRQDPGQGLRLIYYSQIVNDFQKGDIAEGYSVSREKKESFPLTVTSAQKNPTAFYLCASSMGGSPLAKNIQYFGAGTRLSVL.

The chain has TRBV29-1 and TRBJ2-3, with D possibly TRBD1 on 6 matching bases. This CDR3 has 12 amino acids. The V gene's germline CDR1 is SQVTM and CDR2 ANQGSEA. The V and J ends lost 7 bases and 0 bases respectively, with 8 bases between them. The CDR3 protein is CSGTASTDTQYF. The CDR3 bases are TGCAGCGGGACAGCTAGCACAGATACGCAGTATTTT.

The chain uses TRBV10-3 and TRBJ2-1; 10 bases map to TRBD1. Germline V gene lookup returns CDR1 ENHRY and CDR2 SYGVKD. This CDR3 region has 14 residues. With V trimmed by 7 bases and J by 4 bases, 4 bases remained unmatched. The CDR3 is CAITPGQGYNEQFF. As DNA, the CDR3 is TGTGCCATCACACCGGGACAGGGGTACAATGAGCAGTTCTTC.

The chain couples TRBV27 to TRBJ2-3, with TRBD2 identical over 10 bases. This CDR3 contains 17 residues. Trimming took 3 bases from V and 0 from J; bases not matched to a gene: 6. The V gene's germline CDR1 is MNHEY and CDR2 SMNVEV (reference sequence). This CDR3 is CASSFSSGGPSTDTQYF. The CDR3 DNA reads TGTGCCAGCAGTTTTAGTAGCGGGGGGCCTAGCACAGATACGCAGTATTTT.

The chain joins TRBV5-1 to TRBJ2-1; no firm D call. V was pared by 4 bases and J by 7 bases, with 21 bases between. The CDR3 is made up of 16 amino acids. Germline assignment: CDR1 SGHRS and CDR2 YFSETQ. CDR3 loop: CASSPTTGLARNEQFF. CDR3 in DNA: TGCGCCAGCAGCCCCACAACCGGCCTGGCGAGGAATGAGCAGTTCTTC.

V and J are TRBV3-1 (or the pseudogene TRBV3-2) and TRBJ1-1; D is possibly TRBD1 (6 bases). The ends were cut back, 5 bases at V and 1 base at J, with 14 bases in the middle. CDR3 length: 15 residues. Looked up from germline, CDR1 is LGHDT and CDR2 is YNNKEL (reference sequence). CDR3 residues: CASSSQGQTNTEAFF. The CDR3 nucleotides are TGTGCCAGCAGCTCGCAGGGGCAGACGAACACTGAAGCTTTCTTT.

V gene TRBV11-1 combines with J gene TRBJ2-2, with TRBD2 as a possible D gene (5 bases). Germline assignment: CDR1 SGHAT and CDR2 FQDESV (reference sequence). V was shortened by 5 bases and J by 6 bases, with 19 bases between the two germline ends. The CDR3 runs to 16 residues. This CDR3 is CASSTSLIRGAGELFF. The CDR3 DNA reads TGTGCCAGCAGCACCAGCCTGATCCGGGGAGCCGGGGAGCTGTTTTTT.

This clone occurred a few times. The chain joins TRBV3-1 (or the pseudogene TRBV3-2) to TRBJ2-3, with TRBD2 matching 9 bases. After removal of 4 bases from V and 4 bases from J, the junction contained 6 bases not matched to a gene. Germline V gives CDR1 LGHDT, CDR2 YNNKEL (reference sequence). This CDR3 is 15 amino acids long. The CDR3 sequence: CASSPTGGGADTQYF. CDR3 nucleotides: TGTGCCAGCAGCCCAACGGGCGGGGGGGCAGATACGCAGTATTTT.

J is TRBJ2-3 and V is TRBV3-1 (or the pseudogene TRBV3-2), with TRBD2 identical over 8 bases. With V trimmed by 3 bases and J by 2 bases, 7 bases remained unmatched. In germline, CDR1 is LGHDT, CDR2 YNNKEL (reference sequence). The CDR3 spans 16 residues. The CDR3 region is CASSQGTRPTTDTQYF. CDR3 sequence (DNA): TGTGCCAGCAGCCAGGGGACTAGGCCCACCACAGATACGCAGTATTTT.

Only a few counts were recorded for this clone. The J gene is TRBJ1-5, the V gene TRBV19; 7 nucleotides match TRBD1. The CDR3 covers 13 residues. V shed 6 bases and J 3 bases; nucleotides not matched to a gene: 2. Germline V gene sequence: CDR1 LNHDA, CDR2 SQIVND (reference sequence). This CDR3 is CASRGQLNQPQHF. CDR3 in DNA: TGTGCCAGTAGGGGACAGCTCAATCAGCCCCAGCATTTT.

The CDR3 region has the DNA TGTGCCAGCACCCCCTCAACAGGGGCCTATGGCTACACCTTC. Its protein product is CASTPSTGAYGYTF. The V gene is TRBV2, the J gene TRBJ1-2, with 7 bases fitting TRBD1. The germline gives CDR1 SNHLY, CDR2 FYNNEI. This CDR3 has 14 amino acids. V dropped 7 bases and J dropped 4; count of bases not matched to a gene: 9.

The chain is built from TRBV4-1 and TRBJ1-6; no firm D call. This CDR3 spans 16 amino acids. Trimming cost V 1 base and J 8 bases, with 15 bases left between them. CDR1 and CDR2 from the germline V gene are MGHRA and YSYEKL. The CDR3 sequence: CASSQVPRVSDSPLHF. The CDR3 nucleotides read TGCGCCAGCAGCCAAGTCCCCCGGGTCTCGGATTCACCCCTCCACTTT.

The rearrangement uses TRBV5-4 and TRBJ2-2; 8 nucleotides match TRBD1. J lost 0 bases, V lost 5 bases, and 6 bases had no gene match. The CDR3 has 16 residues. Germline CDR1 reads SGHNT; CDR2 reads YYREEE (reference sequence). CDR3 in amino acids: CASSWQQGANTGELFF. As DNA, the CDR3 is TGTGCCAGCAGTTGGCAACAGGGGGCGAACACCGGGGAGCTGTTTTTT.

This clone appeared a few times. This sequence joins TRBV19 and TRBJ1-2; a weak D match, TRBD1 (5 bases). The CDR3 contains 15 residues. Germline-derived CDR1 and CDR2 are LNHDA and SQIVND (reference sequence). V dropped 3 bases and J dropped 3 bases, with 14 bases sitting between them. The CDR3 nucleotides are TGTGCCAGTAGTATCCCAACCGGCAGGGACTATGGCTACACCTTC. This encodes CASSIPTGRDYGYTF.

This clone was observed once. This chain uses TRBV10-1 with TRBJ2-1; TRBD2 aligns across 8 bases. This CDR3 region has 14 residues. Germline V gives CDR1 WNHNN, CDR2 SYGVQD (reference sequence). With V trimmed by 3 bases and J by 9 bases, 7 bases remained unmatched. The CDR3 protein is CASSDGGALGEQFF. As DNA, the CDR3 is TGCGCCAGCAGTGACGGGGGGGCCTTGGGTGAGCAGTTCTTC.

The V call is TRBV6-6, the J call TRBJ2-6; 8 nucleotides match TRBD1. This CDR3 comprises 17 residues. J gave up 0 bases and V 5 bases, and 6 bases lay outside the gene matches. Germline CDR1 MNHNY, CDR2 SVGAGI (reference sequence). The DNA of the CDR3 is TGTGCCAGCAGTCTCGGAACAGGGGGCTCTGGGGCCAACGTCCTGACTTTC. This codes for CASSLGTGGSGANVLTF.